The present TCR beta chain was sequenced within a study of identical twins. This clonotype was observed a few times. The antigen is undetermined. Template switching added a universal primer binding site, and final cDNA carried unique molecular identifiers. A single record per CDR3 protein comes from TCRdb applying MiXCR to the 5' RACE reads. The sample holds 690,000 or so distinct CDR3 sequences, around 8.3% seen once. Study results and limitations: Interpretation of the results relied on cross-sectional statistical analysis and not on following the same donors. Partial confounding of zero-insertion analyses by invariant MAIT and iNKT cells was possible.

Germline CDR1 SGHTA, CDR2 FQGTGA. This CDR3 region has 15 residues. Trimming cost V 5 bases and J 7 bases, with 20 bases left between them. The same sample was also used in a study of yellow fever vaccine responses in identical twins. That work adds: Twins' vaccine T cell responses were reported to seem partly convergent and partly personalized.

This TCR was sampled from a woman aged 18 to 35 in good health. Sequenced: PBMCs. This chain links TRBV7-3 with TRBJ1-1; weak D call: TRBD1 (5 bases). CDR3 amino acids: CASSPLGGARGEAFF. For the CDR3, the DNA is TGTGCCAGCAGCCCTTTGGGCGGGGCCCGGGGTGAAGCTTTCTTT.